This T cell receptor (beta chain) was sequenced during a study of cytomegalovirus exposure and HLA in healthy donors. Study-level information: Samples from HLA-typed donors yielded about 85 million unique TCRs in an early data release. Study-wide findings and caveats: Versus the roughly 670-donor mean, an Asian-associated ancestry cluster reportedly showed fewer N-insertions in a later analysis. It was only CMV serostatus that was available as immune exposure information. The authors later found TCR association rates varying by HLA locus, with DRB1 most and HLA-C fewest.

In the PCR, 60 Vbeta and 13 Jbeta primers were used. Generated by immunoSEQ multiplex PCR, the TCRdb table keeps only in-frame clones and is missing some. Here the sample spans roughly 150,000 clones, approximately 80% being singletons. The CDR3 sequence is 14 residues long. Trimming pared 5 bases from V and 5 bases from J, leaving 16 bases between. CDR1 SGHTA and CDR2 FQGNSA come from the germline V gene. As for this clone: Its target is unknown.

The chain employs TRBV7-2 and TRBJ2-7; D not resolved. This TCR was sampled from a man in his late teens or twenties in good health and CMV-seropositive. Sequencing was done on a sample of PBMCs. CDR3 nucleotides: TGTGCCAGCAGCGGAGACTCAAGATCCGACGAGCAGTACTTC. Its translation is CASSGDSRSDEQYF. Drawing the rest from reference TRBV7-2 and TRBJ2-7, the complete variable domain is GAGVSQSPSNKVTEKGKDVELRCDPISGHTALYWYRQSLGQGLEFLIYFQGNSAPDKSGLPSDRFSAERTGGSVSTLTIQRTQQEDSAVYLCASSGDSRSDEQYFGPGTRLTVT.